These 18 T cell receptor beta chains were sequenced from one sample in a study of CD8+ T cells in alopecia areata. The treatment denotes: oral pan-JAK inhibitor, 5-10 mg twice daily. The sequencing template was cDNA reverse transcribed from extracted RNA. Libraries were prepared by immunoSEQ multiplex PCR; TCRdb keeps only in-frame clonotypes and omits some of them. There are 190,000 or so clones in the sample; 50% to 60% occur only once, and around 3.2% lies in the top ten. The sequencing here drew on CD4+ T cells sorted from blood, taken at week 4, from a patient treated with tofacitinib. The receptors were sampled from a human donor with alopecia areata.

CDR3: CAWSVRNWDRGRLDSNQPQHF. The CDR3 DNA reads as TGTGCCTGGAGTGTACGAAACTGGGACAGGGGGCGATTGGATAGCAATCAGCCCCAGCATTTT. The rearrangement joins TRBV30 to TRBJ1-5; 12 bases map to TRBD1. The CDR3 has 21 residues. Looked up from germline, CDR1 is GTSNPN and CDR2 is SVGIG (reference sequence). V gave up 0 bases and J gave up 0 bases; unmatched junction bases: 15.

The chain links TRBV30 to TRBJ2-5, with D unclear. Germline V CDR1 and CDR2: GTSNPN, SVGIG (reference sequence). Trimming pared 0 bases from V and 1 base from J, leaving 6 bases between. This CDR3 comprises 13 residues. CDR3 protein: CAWSVGTQETQYF. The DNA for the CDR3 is TGTGCCTGGAGTGTGGGTACCCAAGAGACCCAGTACTTC. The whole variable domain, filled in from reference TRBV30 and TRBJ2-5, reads SQTIHQWPATLVQPVGSPLSLECTVEGTSNPNLYWYRQAAGRGLQLLFYSVGIGQISSEVPQNLSASRPQDRQFILSSKKLLLSDSGFYLCAWSVGTQETQYFGPGTRLLVL.

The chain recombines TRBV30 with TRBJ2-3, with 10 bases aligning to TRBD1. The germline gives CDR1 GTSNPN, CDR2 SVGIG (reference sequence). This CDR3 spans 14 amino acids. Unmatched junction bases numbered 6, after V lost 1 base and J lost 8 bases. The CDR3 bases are TGTGCCTGGAGTGAGGGACAGGGGATGAGTACGCAGTATTTT. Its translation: CAWSEGQGMSTQYF.

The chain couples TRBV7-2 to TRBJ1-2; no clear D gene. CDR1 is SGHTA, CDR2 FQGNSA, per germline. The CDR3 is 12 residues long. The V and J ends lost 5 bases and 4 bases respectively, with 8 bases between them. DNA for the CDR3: TGTGCCAGCAGCGCTAACAGCTATGGCTACACCTTC. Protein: CASSANSYGYTF.

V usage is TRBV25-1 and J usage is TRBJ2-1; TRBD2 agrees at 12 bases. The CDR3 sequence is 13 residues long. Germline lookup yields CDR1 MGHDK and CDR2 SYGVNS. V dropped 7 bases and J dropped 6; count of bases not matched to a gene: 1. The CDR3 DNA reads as TGTGCCAGCATACTAGCGGGGGGCAATGAGCAGTTCTTC. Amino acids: CASILAGGNEQFF.

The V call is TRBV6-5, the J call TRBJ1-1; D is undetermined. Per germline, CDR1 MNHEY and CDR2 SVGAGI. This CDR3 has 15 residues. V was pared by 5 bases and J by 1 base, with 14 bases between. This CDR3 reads CASSTQLSENTEAFF. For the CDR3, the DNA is TGTGCCAGCAGTACCCAGTTGTCAGAGAACACTGAAGCTTTCTTT.

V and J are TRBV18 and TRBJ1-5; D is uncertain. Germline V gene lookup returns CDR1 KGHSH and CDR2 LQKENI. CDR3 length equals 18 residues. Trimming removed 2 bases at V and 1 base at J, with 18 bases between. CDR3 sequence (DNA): TGTGCCAGCTCACCAAGTCGAGAGCCTTTCGGCAGCAATCAGCCCCAGCATTTT. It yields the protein CASSPSREPFGSNQPQHF.

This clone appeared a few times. Written as DNA, the CDR3 is TGCGCCAGCAGCCAAGATGTGCCGGGACAGGGAGATGAAAAACTGTTTTTT. Its protein is CASSQDVPGQGDEKLFF. V is TRBV4-3 and J is TRBJ1-4; TRBD1 aligns across 9 bases. The CDR3 runs 17 residues. Per germline, CDR1 LGHNA and CDR2 YSLEER. J was trimmed by 6 bases and V by 0 bases; bases with no gene match: 8.

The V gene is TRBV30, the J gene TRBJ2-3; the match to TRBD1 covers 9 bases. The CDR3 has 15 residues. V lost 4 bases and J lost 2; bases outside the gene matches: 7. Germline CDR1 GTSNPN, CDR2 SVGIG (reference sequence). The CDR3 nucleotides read TGTGCCTGGACCAGGGACAGGGTGCACACAGATACGCAGTATTTT. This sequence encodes CAWTRDRVHTDTQYF.

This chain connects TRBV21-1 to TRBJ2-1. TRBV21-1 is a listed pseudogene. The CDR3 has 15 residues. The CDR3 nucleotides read TGTGCCAGCAGCACGGAGCAGGCCTCCTACAATGAGCAGTTCTTC. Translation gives CASSTEQASYNEQFF.

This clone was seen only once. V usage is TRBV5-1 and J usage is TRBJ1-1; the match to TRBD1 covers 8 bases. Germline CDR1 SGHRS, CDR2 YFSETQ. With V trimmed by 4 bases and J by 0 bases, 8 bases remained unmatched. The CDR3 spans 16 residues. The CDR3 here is CASSDQGAPVNTEAFF. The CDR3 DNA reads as TGCGCCAGCAGCGACCAGGGGGCCCCAGTGAACACTGAAGCTTTCTTT.

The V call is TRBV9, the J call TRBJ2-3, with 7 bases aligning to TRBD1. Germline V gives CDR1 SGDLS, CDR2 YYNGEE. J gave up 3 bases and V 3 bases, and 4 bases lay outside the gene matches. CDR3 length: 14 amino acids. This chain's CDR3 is CASSAGQPTDTQYF. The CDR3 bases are TGTGCCAGCAGCGCGGGACAGCCGACAGATACGCAGTATTTT.

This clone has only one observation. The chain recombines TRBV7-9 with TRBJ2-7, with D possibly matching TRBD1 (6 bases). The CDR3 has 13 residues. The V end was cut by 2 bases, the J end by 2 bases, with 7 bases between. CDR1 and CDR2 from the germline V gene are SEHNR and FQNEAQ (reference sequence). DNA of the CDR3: TGTGCCAGCAGCTTACCAGGGGCCTACGAGCAGTACTTC. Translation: CASSLPGAYEQYF.

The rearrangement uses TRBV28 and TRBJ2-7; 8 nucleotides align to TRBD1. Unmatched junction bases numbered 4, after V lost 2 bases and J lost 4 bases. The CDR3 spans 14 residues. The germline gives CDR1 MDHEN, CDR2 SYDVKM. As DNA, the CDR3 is TGTGCCAGCAGTTTAGGGACAGGTGTTTACGAGCAGTACTTC. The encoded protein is CASSLGTGVYEQYF.

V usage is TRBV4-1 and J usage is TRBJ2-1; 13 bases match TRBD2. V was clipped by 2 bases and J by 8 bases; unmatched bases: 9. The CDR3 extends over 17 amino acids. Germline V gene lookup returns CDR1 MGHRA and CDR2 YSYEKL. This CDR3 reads CASSQPLAGGPRDEQFF. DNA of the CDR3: TGCGCCAGCAGCCAACCACTAGCGGGGGGGCCCCGCGATGAGCAGTTCTTC.

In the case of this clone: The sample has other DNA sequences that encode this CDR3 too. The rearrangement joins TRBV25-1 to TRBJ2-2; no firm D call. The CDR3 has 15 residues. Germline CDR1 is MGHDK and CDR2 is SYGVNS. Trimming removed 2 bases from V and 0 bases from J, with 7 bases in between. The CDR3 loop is CASSEPRSNTGELFF. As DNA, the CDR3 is TGTGCCAGCAGTGAACCAAGGTCGAACACCGGGGAGCTGTTTTTT.

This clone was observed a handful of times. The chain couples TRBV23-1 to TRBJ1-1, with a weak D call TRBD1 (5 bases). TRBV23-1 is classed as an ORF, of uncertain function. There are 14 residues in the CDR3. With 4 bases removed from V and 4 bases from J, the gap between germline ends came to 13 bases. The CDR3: CASSLGGVVTEAFF. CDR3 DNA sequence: TGCGCCAGCAGTCTGGGAGGGGTGGTCACTGAAGCTTTCTTT.

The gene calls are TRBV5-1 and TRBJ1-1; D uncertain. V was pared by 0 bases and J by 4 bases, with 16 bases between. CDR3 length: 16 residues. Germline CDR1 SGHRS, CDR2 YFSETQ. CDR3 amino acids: CASSLGVLPGGTEAFF. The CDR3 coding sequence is TGCGCCAGCAGCTTGGGGGTCCTCCCCGGAGGCACTGAAGCTTTCTTT.